Each of the 8 T cell receptor beta chains below was sequenced from the same sample in a study of a mutant IDH1 vaccine in newly diagnosed glioma. Their antigens are not known. Specified time point: week 35, safety follow-up. The investigators gave 300 ug of mutant IDH1 20-mer peptide in each vaccine dose, together with topical imiquimod. Only in-frame clones appear in the TCRdb table, and some are missing; sequencing was by immunoSEQ multiplex PCR. Of 60,000 or so clones listed, roughly 80% are singletons. Sequences were derived from PBMCs, sampled from a glioma patient whose treatment included an IDH1 peptide vaccine. These receptors were taken from a man aged 25-45 years with glioma.

The V gene is TRBV29-1, the J gene TRBJ2-5; TRBD1 agrees at 8 bases. The germline V gene has CDR1 SQVTM and CDR2 ANQGSEA. This CDR3 comprises 13 residues. V lost 5 bases and J lost 7; bases outside the gene matches: 9. CDR3 sequence: CSVYRTGSGTQYF. The CDR3 nucleotides read TGCAGCGTTTACAGGACAGGGAGTGGGACCCAGTACTTC.

The rearrangement joins TRBV27 to TRBJ1-1; D is undetermined. Germline V lookup: CDR1 MNHEY, CDR2 SMNVEV (reference sequence). CDR3 length equals 14 residues. The ends were cut back, 2 bases at V and 4 bases at J, with 11 bases in the middle. The CDR3 is CASSLGSGTTEAFF. The DNA for the CDR3 is TGTGCCAGCAGTTTAGGGTCGGGAACCACTGAAGCTTTCTTT.

As concerns this clone: Additional DNA sequences in this sample encode the identical CDR3. J is TRBJ1-1 and V is TRBV4-1; the D is unclear. Trimming removed 3 bases at V and 2 bases at J, with 7 bases between. There are 13 residues in the CDR3. Germline CDR1 reads MGHRA; CDR2 reads YSYEKL. Written as DNA, the CDR3 is TGCGCCAGCAGCCATGGGGTCAACACTGAAGCTTTCTTT. Residues: CASSHGVNTEAFF.

V gene TRBV11-2 combines with J gene TRBJ1-6; D call uncertain. CDR1 and CDR2 (germline): SGHAT, FQNNGV. V lost 6 bases, J lost 5 bases, and 14 bases lay in between. The CDR3 is made up of 15 amino acids. Written as DNA, the CDR3 is TGTGCCAGCAGTCGTATTGGACGGAATAATTCACCCCTCCACTTT. It codes for CASSRIGRNNSPLHF. Based on the CDR3 plus reference TRBV11-2 and TRBJ1-6, the full variable domain is EAGVAQSPRYKIIEKRQSVAFWCNPISGHATLYWYQQILGQGPKLLIQFQNNGVVDDSQLPKDRFSAERLKGVDSTLKIQPAKLEDSAVYLCASSRIGRNNSPLHFGNGTRLTVT.

The gene calls are TRBV7-8 and TRBJ1-4; D call uncertain. Trimming pared 5 bases from V and 3 bases from J, leaving 10 bases between. From germline, CDR1 is SGHVS and CDR2 FQNEAQ. This CDR3 region has 14 residues. CDR3 DNA: TGTGCCAGCAGCCTTATTACGGCTAATGAAAAACTGTTTTTT. It encodes CASSLITANEKLFF.

This clone came up once. This chain links TRBV7-9 with TRBJ2-3, with 8 bases that match TRBD1. Per germline, CDR1 SEHNR and CDR2 FQNEAQ (reference sequence). The CDR3 is 17 residues long. V lost 2 bases, J lost 5 bases, and 12 bases stayed unmatched. The CDR3 spells CASSLNRETGGVDTQYF. CDR3 DNA sequence: TGTGCCAGCAGCTTAAATCGAGAAACAGGGGGAGTAGATACGCAGTATTTT.

This clone is a singleton in its sample. The chain recombines TRBV27 with TRBJ2-3; weak D call: TRBD2 (5 bases). Trimming cost V 8 bases and J 0 bases, with 9 bases left between them. Germline V lookup: CDR1 MNHEY, CDR2 SMNVEV (reference sequence). The CDR3 sequence is 13 residues long. The CDR3 region has the DNA TGTGCCAGCCGGGAACGAAGCACAGATACGCAGTATTTT. It encodes CASRERSTDTQYF.

In this sample, this clone turned up a few times. This rearrangement joins TRBV12-2 to TRBJ1-2. TRBV12-2 is classified as a pseudogene. CDR3 length: 9 residues. CDR3 residues: CASRSNGTF. DNA of the CDR3: TGTGCAAGTCGCTCCAACGGCACCTTC.